Below, 10 T cell receptor beta chains from the same sample are listed, as sequenced in a study of regulatory T cells in long-lasting Graves disease. Arm-PCR with iRepertoire HTBI primers amplified the CDR3 regions for these TCR beta libraries. TCRdb passed the multiplex PCR reads through MiXCR, listing each CDR3 protein once. The data show 500,000 to 700,000 distinct CDR3 sequences, with around 15% seen just once and 15% to 20% held by the top ten. The sample's time point: newly diagnosed GD, antithyroid drugs for less than 3 months. Construction of the TCR library relied on RNA isolated from PBMCs. These data were also filed under a second study, of T cells in Graves' hyperthyroidism and ophthalmopathy.

The input for sequencing was peripheral blood mononuclear cells (PBMCs), taken at new diagnosis, from a patient treated with antithyroid drugs. The receptor set was obtained from a woman aged 30 to 39 with Graves disease.

This clonotype was recorded at least ten times. The CDR3 DNA reads as TGTGCCAGCAGTTTAAGTCCAGTGGGTTATGGCTACACCTTC. Its translation is CASSLSPVGYGYTF. The chain joins TRBV28 to TRBJ1-2; D gene unclear. Per germline, CDR1 MDHEN and CDR2 SYDVKM. The germline V and J ends were trimmed by 2 bases and 5 bases, with 12 bases remaining between them. This CDR3 region has 14 residues.

In this sample, this clonotype turned up a few times. The chain carries TRBV5-1 and TRBJ2-2; 9 nucleotides match TRBD1. With 4 bases clipped from V and 5 bases from J, the junction kept 6 bases outside the gene matches. CDR3 size: 15 residues. Looked up from germline, CDR1 is SGHRS and CDR2 is YFSETQ. The DNA for the CDR3 is TGCGCCAGCAGCCCGGGACAGGGAAAGACCGGGGAGCTGTTTTTT. Translation: CASSPGQGKTGELFF. The full variable domain, its missing parts supplied by reference TRBV5-1 and TRBJ2-2, is KAGVTQTPRYLIKTRGQQVTLSCSPISGHRSVSWYQQTPGQGLQFLFEYFSETQRNKGNFPGRFSGRQFSNSRSEMNVSTLELGDSALYLCASSPGQGKTGELFFGEGSRLTVL.

This chain joins TRBV7-2 and TRBJ2-7; D gene uncertain. This CDR3 contains 15 residues. Germline-derived CDR1 and CDR2 are SGHTA and FQGNSA. Trimming left V 1 base short and J 4 bases short, with 14 bases between. The CDR3 is CASSLEVWRLYEQYF. The CDR3, as DNA: TGTGCCAGCAGCTTAGAGGTGTGGCGGTTGTACGAGCAGTACTTC.

This clonotype appeared a single time. One base away lies a much larger clone, so this may be a sequencing read error. DNA of the CDR3: TGTGCCAGCAGGCCCGGTGGGGGGAGCTCCTACGAGCAGTACTTC. Translated: CASRPGGGSSYEQYF. The J gene is TRBJ2-7, the V gene TRBV5-5, with a possible D match to TRBD2 (6 bases). CDR1 SGHKS and CDR2 YYEKEE come from the germline V gene (reference sequence). V was pared by 5 bases and J by 0 bases, with 15 bases between. The CDR3 runs 15 residues.

This clonotype was recorded a few times. The CDR3 sequence is CASSHGDRGPGGYTF. The CDR3 DNA reads TGCGCCAGCAGCCACGGGGACAGGGGACCTGGGGGCTACACCTTC. The rearrangement links TRBV4-1 to TRBJ1-2; TRBD1 agrees at 10 bases. This CDR3 contains 15 residues. CDR1 is MGHRA and CDR2 is YSYEKL in the germline V gene. Germline trimming cut 3 bases from V and 8 bases from J; bases unmatched to any gene: 9.

In this sample, this clonotype turned up many times. The chain joins TRBV11-2 to TRBJ1-1; D gene uncertain. Looked up from germline, CDR1 is SGHAT and CDR2 is FQNNGV. Trimming removed 1 base at V and 1 base at J, with 7 bases between. The CDR3 runs 14 residues. Here the CDR3 DNA reads TGTGCCAGCAGCTTAGGAACAAAGAACACTGAAGCTTTCTTT. Translating gives CASSLGTKNTEAFF. Drawing the rest from reference TRBV11-2 and TRBJ1-1, the complete variable domain is EAGVAQSPRYKIIEKRQSVAFWCNPISGHATLYWYQQILGQGPKLLIQFQNNGVVDDSQLPKDRFSAERLKGVDSTLKIQPAKLEDSAVYLCASSLGTKNTEAFFGQGTRLTVV.

The chain links TRBV7-9 to TRBJ2-4, with 8 bases lining up with TRBD2. The trim removed 4 bases at V and 0 bases at J, leaving 20 bases unmatched. CDR1 and CDR2 from the germline V gene are SEHNR and FQNEAQ (reference sequence). There are 21 residues in the CDR3. The CDR3 loop reads CASSSTLAASGSKLAKNIQYF. The DNA of the CDR3 is TGTGCCAGCAGCTCCACTCTTGCGGCTAGCGGGTCGAAATTAGCCAAAAACATTCAGTACTTC.

This clonotype was counted only a few times. The chain carries TRBV19 and TRBJ2-7, with D perhaps being TRBD1 or TRBD2 (6 bases each). Germline V gene sequence: CDR1 LNHDA, CDR2 SQIVND (reference sequence). The CDR3 sequence is 15 residues long. Trimming took 2 bases from V and 3 from J, leaving 14 bases between them. The CDR3 protein is CASSIRGGLDYEQYF. DNA for the CDR3: TGTGCCAGTAGTATAAGAGGGGGGCTCGACTACGAGCAGTACTTC.

The chain couples TRBV12-3 or TRBV12-4 to TRBJ2-3; 8 bases fit TRBD1. The CDR3 loop spans 23 amino acids. V lost 3 bases to trimming and J lost 0 bases; unmatched junction nucleotides: 26. CDR3 region: CASSFRGQGARGRWSASTDTQYF. DNA for the CDR3: TGTGCCAGCAGTTTTCGAGGGCAGGGGGCACGAGGGCGATGGTCAGCTAGCACAGATACGCAGTATTTT.

This clonotype was seen only a few times. The chain is built from TRBV6-1 and TRBJ1-2, with 9 bases fitting TRBD1. CDR1 is MNHNS, CDR2 SASEGT, per germline. The CDR3 is 14 residues long. The J segment lost 4 bases and the V segment lost 6 bases, leaving 6 bases of the junction unmatched. This CDR3 reads CASRRTGEGYGYTF. The DNA of the CDR3 is TGTGCCAGCAGGAGGACAGGGGAAGGCTATGGCTACACCTTC.